This T cell receptor beta chain emerged from a study of CD8 T cells in Susac syndrome. Study-level points and caveats: As the study acknowledged, the number of individuals in its TCR sequencing and HLA analysis was relatively small.

cDNA came from around 0.5 to 1 ug RNA primed by random hexamers. With immunoSEQ multiplex PCR, TCR beta CDR3 was amplified across 54 Vbeta and 13 Jbeta. From the immunoSEQ multiplex PCR reads, TCRdb called clonotypes with MiXCR, one entry per CDR3 protein. Here the sample spans about 25,000 distinct CDR3 sequences, 94% being singletons. There are a few counts of this clonotype. The antigen is undetermined. TCR beta sequencing was performed on blood CD8+ and CD4+ T cells. Controls were age- and sex-matched healthy donors. V lost 4 bases to trimming and J lost 2 bases, with 12 bases between them. This CDR3 spans 14 amino acids. CDR1 and CDR2 (germline): ENHRY, SYGVKD.

This sequence was found in a human donor in good health. The sample consisted of CD8+ T cells from PBMCs. This chain joins TRBV10-3 and TRBJ2-7; D perhaps matches TRBD1 (5 bases). The CDR3 DNA reads as TGTGCCATCAGTGCACCAGACAGTACCTACGAGCAGTACTTC. This translates into CAISAPDSTYEQYF.